This T cell receptor beta chain was retrieved from a study of T cells in Graves' hyperthyroidism and ophthalmopathy. The CDR3 sequence is 14 residues long. Germline trimming cut 5 bases from V and 3 bases from J; bases unmatched to any gene: 5. The germline gives CDR1 MGHRA, CDR2 YSYEKL. PBMCs were derived from 10 ml fresh peripheral blood. This clonotype was counted only a few times. What was amplified from RNA transcripts were TCR beta CDR3 regions. HTBI primers drove first-round RT-PCR of the TCR CDR3. A single record per CDR3 protein comes from TCRdb applying MiXCR to the multiplex PCR reads. The top ten clones hold about 15% of a sample with hundreds of thousands of distinct CDR3 sequences, around 15% of them seen once.

V usage is TRBV4-1 and J usage is TRBJ2-5; 8 bases agree with TRBD1. The TCR sequence derives from a woman between 35 and 50 years old with Graves' hyperthyroidism. The sequencing input was blood. The CDR3 coding sequence is TGCGCCAGCAGCGAATTGACAGGGGAAGAGACCCAGTACTTC. Translation: CASSELTGEETQYF.